The source of this T cell receptor beta chain is a study of CD8+ T cells in alopecia areata (dated by TCRdb to the late 2010s). Context from the whole study: Treated patients were enrolled in an open-label pilot trial of oral tofacitinib at 5 to 10 mg twice daily for moderate-to-severe alopecia areata. Tofacitinib was given for 6 to 18 months, followed by 6 months of follow-up off drug to assess delayed response and recurrence. In treated patients, disease severity was measured using the SALT score, which gives the percentage of scalp surface area affected. To study T cell clonal expansion in alopecia areata, the researchers applied high-throughput TCRbeta sequencing to both the C3H/HeJ mouse model and human patients. Human TCRbeta sequencing covered scalp tissue and sorted CD4+ and CD8+ peripheral blood T cells from patchy and totalis/universalis alopecia areata patients and healthy controls. Biopsies were taken from tofacitinib-treated patients at baseline and at 4 and 24 weeks of treatment, and a later scalp biopsy was taken in several of the tofacitinib-treated patients. Scalp clonality was compared among normal scalp (n=4), patchy alopecia areata scalp (n=8), and alopecia totalis/universalis scalp (n=8). RNA was extracted with the PAXgene miRNA kit for fixed scalp, the miRNeasy kit for PBMCs, and the RNeasy kit for mouse skin. immunoSEQ multiplex PCR using 35 Vbeta forward primers and 13 Jbeta reverse primers was used to amplify TCRbeta CDR3 regions.

On the study overall, not on this receptor specifically: Compared with normal scalp, lesional scalp had higher clonality and more expanded CD8+ clones, particularly in alopecia totalis/universalis, a pattern that suggests antigenic drive. Unlike mouse skin, which is dominated by gammadelta T cells, normal human skin has resident alphabeta T cells that are also sequenced, and this complicates analysis of the scalp TCR repertoire. Tofacitinib significantly lowered scalp clonality and the number of expanded CD8+ clones among the top 100 scalp clones. During tofacitinib treatment, many expanded lesional clones remained in scalp and blood, and this persistence may partly explain relapse after treatment is stopped. TCR sequences shared between patients were less clear than in mice, possibly partly because of HLA diversity in the patient population. The treated cohort was small, with a single nonresponder, so links between baseline CD8+ expansion and response need larger studies.

Turning to this clone: Its cognate antigen has yet to be identified. No base quality values were provided; no much bigger clone lies one nucleotide off.

Libraries were made using the immunoSEQ multiplex PCR assay. RNA was extracted from all samples and reverse transcribed into cDNA as template for TCR sequencing. SuperScript III was used for first-strand cDNA synthesis, primed with a 2:1 mix of oligo-dT and random hexamers. A synthetic immune receptor repertoire was used to measure amplification bias, and any remaining bias was corrected computationally. The source study handled its data this way. Raw reads were preprocessed for error removal, and CDR3 was defined according to IMGT conventions as running from the conserved cysteine to phenylalanine. Clonality was calculated as 1 minus Shannon entropy normalized by log2 of the number of productive unique TCRs. Whether scalp clones were CD4 or CD8 was inferred by matching scalp TCRbeta sequences against CD4 and CD8 repertoires sorted from blood. The source is immuneACCESS, and TCRdb retained only in-frame sequences with V and J called. Part of the clones is not carried over; for the studies checked, unresolved V genes explain less than half of this, and the remainder is unexplained. V, J and clone size reflect that table, while D and trimming were determined from the DNA. The sample table records about 200,000 clones; under 60% of these occur just once. In total, the top ten clones hold 1.5% to 2% of the sample.

The time point label on this specimen signifies: about 4 weeks on oral tofacitinib. This sample's treatment or condition label indicates: oral pan-JAK inhibitor, 5-10 mg twice daily. Lesional scalp punch biopsies and peripheral blood were obtained from alopecia areata patients. After PBMCs were isolated by density centrifugation and stained for CD3, CD4 and CD8, a FACSAria was used to sort CD4+ and CD8+ T cells. V was cut back by 8 bases and J by 7 bases, leaving a gap of 14 bases between them. The CDR3 runs 12 amino acids, cysteine and phenylalanine included. Just the 36-base CDR3 DNA is kept, in frame starting at base 1. CDR1 is given as SQVTM and CDR2 as ANQGSEA, both from the germline V gene.

The rearrangement combines TRBV29-1 with TRBJ2-2; the D gene identity is not certain. This receptor was identified in a human donor with alopecia areata. The specimen was CD4+ T cells sorted from blood, collected at week 4, from a patient treated with tofacitinib. The CDR3 protein: CSLRVPNGELFF. The DNA is as follows: TGCAGCCTACGGGTTCCCAACGGGGAGCTGTTTTTT.